These 21 T cell receptor beta chains share one sample of origin, sequenced in a study of cytomegalovirus exposure and HLA in healthy donors. The PCR ran on 60 Vbeta and 13 Jbeta primers. Measured with immunoSEQ multiplex PCR; TCRdb has only the in-frame clones, and not every one. In the table there are 80,000 to 95,000 clones, around 79% of which are singletons. The sequencing sample was made of PBMCs. The receptors shown here come from a female donor in good health and CMV-seronegative.

The V call is TRBV25-1, the J call TRBJ1-4; D possibly corresponds to TRBD1 (6 bases). V shed 4 bases and J shed 6 bases, with 12 bases lying between them. The CDR3 length is 14 residues. Germline V gene sequence: CDR1 MGHDK, CDR2 SYGVNS. CDR3 sequence reads: CASSGGGRDEKLFF. CDR3 bases: TGTGCCAGCAGTGGCGGGGGCCGGGATGAAAAACTGTTTTTT.

There are a few counts of this clone. V and J are TRBV11-3 and TRBJ2-1; 16 bases are shared with TRBD2. J was trimmed by 2 bases and V by 4 bases; bases with no gene match: 2. The germline gives CDR1 SGHNT, CDR2 YENEEA. CDR3 length equals 17 residues. CDR3 sequence reads: CASSWGLAGGPYNEQFF. The CDR3 DNA sequence: TGTGCCAGCAGCTGGGGACTAGCGGGAGGGCCCTACAATGAGCAGTTCTTC.

The chain recombines TRBV2 with TRBJ1-5; 7 nucleotides align to TRBD1. Trimming took 6 bases from V and 3 from J; bases not matched to a gene: 8. The CDR3 totals 15 residues. Germline lookup yields CDR1 SNHLY and CDR2 FYNNEI. The CDR3 DNA reads as TGTGCCAGCAGAGAGGGACAGCTCTACAATCAGCCCCAGCATTTT. Translated, it gives CASREGQLYNQPQHF.

The J gene is TRBJ2-1, the V gene TRBV6-6; the match to TRBD2 covers 8 bases. Losses at the gene ends were 11 bases for V and 6 bases for J; bases not matched to a gene: 9. The CDR3 totals 13 residues. Germline CDR1 is MNHNY and CDR2 is SVGAGI (reference sequence). CDR3 residues: CAVSGTPGNEQFF. The CDR3 region has the DNA TGTGCCGTTAGCGGGACCCCGGGCAATGAGCAGTTCTTC.

The rearrangement links TRBV25-1 to TRBJ1-4; D not certain. V was shortened by 3 bases and J by 8 bases, with 13 bases between the two germline ends. Germline assignment: CDR1 MGHDK and CDR2 SYGVNS. The CDR3 is 14 amino acids. The CDR3 DNA reads TGTGCCAGCAGTGATAGTGACATAGGCGAAAAACTGTTTTTT. Its translation is CASSDSDIGEKLFF.

The genes are TRBV25-1 and TRBJ1-2; TRBD1 matches 8 bases. The junction had 4 bases not matched to a gene; V was cut back by 6 bases and J by 4 bases. The CDR3 extends over 13 amino acids. The germline V gene has CDR1 MGHDK and CDR2 SYGVNS. CDR3 region: CASSPTGVYGYTF. The DNA of the CDR3 is TGTGCCAGCAGCCCGACAGGGGTCTATGGCTACACCTTC.

A few counts support this clone. The chain combines TRBV28 with TRBJ1-4; D possibly corresponds to TRBD1 (5 bases). V was trimmed by 8 bases and J by 7 bases, leaving 11 bases between them. This CDR3 comprises 12 residues. Germline V gives CDR1 MDHEN, CDR2 SYDVKM. CDR3 coding DNA: TGTGCCAGCCGGGACTCAGGTGAAAAACTGTTTTTT. Translated: CASRDSGEKLFF.

The genes are TRBV5-1 and TRBJ2-7; 9 bases agree with TRBD2. The V gene's germline CDR1 is SGHRS and CDR2 YFSETQ. The CDR3 has 16 residues. The V segment lost 0 bases and the J segment 0 bases; nucleotides outside the gene matches: 4. The CDR3 here is CASSLVGGRDSYEQYF. The CDR3 DNA reads as TGCGCCAGCAGCTTGGTTGGCGGGAGGGACTCCTACGAGCAGTACTTC.

The rearrangement links TRBV2 to TRBJ1-4; perhaps TRBD1 as D (5 bases). V was pared by 4 bases and J by 12 bases, with 15 bases between. The CDR3 totals 13 residues. Germline CDR1 SNHLY, CDR2 FYNNEI. CDR3 bases: TGTGCCAGCAGTGGGGGGACCGGCGGGGAACTGTTTTTT. This sequence encodes CASSGGTGGELFF.

This sequence joins TRBV19 and TRBJ1-1; possibly TRBD1 for D (6 bases). The germline V and J ends were trimmed by 6 bases and 0 bases, with 14 bases remaining between them. Germline lookup yields CDR1 LNHDA and CDR2 SQIVND (reference sequence). This CDR3 contains 15 residues. The CDR3, as DNA: TGTGCCAGTAGGAGACAGGTGCCCATGAACACTGAAGCTTTCTTT. Translating gives CASRRQVPMNTEAFF.

This clone is a singleton in its sample. CDR3 sequence (DNA): TGTGCCAGCAGCTTAGCAGCTAATTACTACGAGCAGTACTTC. Amino acid sequence: CASSLAANYYEQYF. The chain is built from TRBV7-9 and TRBJ2-7; D is uncertain. Germline V gives CDR1 SEHNR, CDR2 FQNEAQ (reference sequence). The CDR3 covers 14 residues. With 0 bases removed from V and 3 bases from J, the gap between germline ends came to 9 bases.

The CDR3: CASSRGGVSNQPQHF. For the CDR3, the DNA is TGTGCCAGCAGCCGGGGGGGTGTCAGCAATCAGCCCCAGCATTTT. V gene TRBV2 combines with J gene TRBJ1-5; TRBD1 might be the D (5 bases). This CDR3 is built from 15 residues. In germline, CDR1 is SNHLY, CDR2 FYNNEI. V was clipped by 6 bases and J by 1 base, with 13 bases between them.

This chain's CDR3 is CASSESGQEFF. In nucleotides, the CDR3 is TGCGCCAGCAGTGAGTCGGGACAAGAGTTCTTC. The V and J genes are TRBV10-2 and TRBJ2-1; D is possibly TRBD1 (6 bases). The CDR3 runs 11 residues. V lost 0 bases and J 14 bases, leaving 8 bases between the germline ends. The germline V gene encodes CDR1 WSHSY and CDR2 SAAADI.

The V and J genes are TRBV27 and TRBJ2-7, with 12 bases matching TRBD2. Germline V gene lookup returns CDR1 MNHEY and CDR2 SMNVEV (reference sequence). The CDR3 runs to 14 residues. Trimming took 7 bases from V and 4 from J; bases not matched to a gene: 5. The CDR3, as DNA: TGTGCCAGCATCGCTAGCGGGAGGGCTTACGAGCAGTACTTC. It yields the protein CASIASGRAYEQYF.

The chain joins TRBV19 to TRBJ1-3; tentative D call: TRBD1 (6 bases). V was trimmed by 6 bases and J by 0 bases, leaving 12 bases between them. This CDR3 is 15 amino acids long. CDR1 and CDR2 from the germline V gene are LNHDA and SQIVND (reference sequence). CDR3 loop: CASSPQGYSGNTIYF. In DNA, the CDR3 is TGTGCCAGTAGCCCACAGGGCTACTCTGGAAACACCATATATTTT.

This chain uses TRBV19 with TRBJ2-1; D may be TRBD1 (5 bases). The CDR3 has 15 residues. CDR1 is LNHDA, CDR2 SQIVND, per germline (reference sequence). The germline V and J ends were trimmed by 5 bases and 4 bases, with 15 bases remaining between them. CDR3 DNA: TGTGCCAGTAGTGCAGGGATGCCTTTTTACAATGAGCAGTTCTTC. Its translation is CASSAGMPFYNEQFF.

The J gene is TRBJ2-7, the V gene TRBV6-1, with TRBD1 matching 8 bases. CDR3 length: 15 amino acids. Losses at the gene ends were 4 bases for V and 6 bases for J; bases not matched to a gene: 11. In germline, CDR1 is MNHNS, CDR2 SASEGT. The CDR3, as DNA: TGTGCCAGCAGTGGTAGTGGGACAGGTTTGGGCGAGCAGTACTTC. It encodes CASSGSGTGLGEQYF.

V is TRBV30 and J is TRBJ1-2; D possibly corresponds to TRBD1 (6 bases). V lost 5 bases to trimming and J lost 0 bases, with 13 bases between them. From germline, CDR1 is GTSNPN and CDR2 SVGIG (reference sequence). CDR3 length equals 14 residues. The CDR3 loop is CAWGQKGSNYGYTF. CDR3 DNA sequence: TGTGCCTGGGGACAGAAGGGGTCTAACTATGGCTACACCTTC.

This CDR3 is CASSQDMRGGLNNEQFF. The CDR3, as DNA: TGCGCCAGCAGCCAAGATATGCGGGGGGGGCTCAACAATGAGCAGTTCTTC. The chain links TRBV4-3 to TRBJ2-1; 9 bases are a match to TRBD2. The CDR3 totals 17 residues. Germline trimming cut 0 bases from V and 5 bases from J; bases unmatched to any gene: 8. Germline assignment: CDR1 LGHNA and CDR2 YSLEER.

The count of this clone is one. This sequence joins TRBV19 and TRBJ1-5; D gene ambiguous. CDR1 is LNHDA, CDR2 SQIVND, per germline (reference sequence). Trimming pared 2 bases from V and 6 bases from J, leaving 14 bases between. The CDR3 loop spans 15 amino acids. The CDR3 bases are TGTGCCAGTAGTATAAACCCACGAGGCTTTCAGCCCCAGCATTTT. Translated: CASSINPRGFQPQHF.

This chain uses TRBV6-5 with TRBJ2-1; TRBD1 agrees at 8 bases. Germline CDR1 is MNHEY and CDR2 is SVGAGI. This CDR3 is 13 amino acids long. The ends lost 8 bases at V and 7 bases at J; junction bases unmatched: 7. The CDR3 loop reads CASFQDRANEQFF. The CDR3 DNA reads TGTGCCAGCTTCCAGGACAGGGCGAATGAGCAGTTCTTC.